This T cell receptor (beta chain) was identified during a study of Ad26.COV2.S vaccination and SARS-CoV-2 variants. Study overall: Once, or twice with 56 days between doses, Ad26.COV2.S was given intramuscularly. General observations from the study: Whether participants received vaccine or placebo, their non-spike TCR breadth was similar. The breadth of spike-specific CD8+ and CD4+ T cell responses after vaccination was reportedly substantial.

In regard to this clone: Its target is unknown.

The germline V and J ends were trimmed by 6 bases and 5 bases, with 14 bases remaining between them. Germline assignment: CDR1 SNHLY and CDR2 FYNNEI. CDR3 length: 13 residues. The assay was immunoSEQ multiplex PCR, and TCRdb's table has in-frame clones only and misses some. The repertoire includes fewer than 600,000 clones, about 88% of them detected once, and about 1.5% sits in the top ten. Treatment here: over 15 received Ad26.COV2.S at low or high dose, single or two shots; 5 received placebo; per-sample allocation not given. Sampling was done on day 63 after the first vaccine or placebo injection. Participants' vaccine, an Ad26 vector, delivered Wuhan-strain SARS-CoV-2 spike.

Specimen: peripheral blood, collected in a trial of Ad26.COV2.S vaccine versus placebo. The V call is TRBV2, the J call TRBJ2-7; D is unresolved. This clonotype was sampled from a person between 18 and 60 years old who received the Ad26.COV2.S COVID-19 vaccine or a placebo. Here the CDR3 DNA reads TGTGCCAGCAGGTCGTGGATTTTGCACGAGCAGTACTTC. It encodes CASRSWILHEQYF. Using reference TRBV2 and TRBJ2-7 for the parts outside the CDR3, the full variable domain is EPEVTQTPSHQVTQMGQEVILRCVPISNHLYFYWYRQILGQKVEFLVSFYNNEISEKSEIFDDQFSVERPDGSNFTLKIRSTKLEDSAMYFCASRSWILHEQYFGPGTRLTVT.